This T cell receptor beta chain was captured by sequencing in a study of shared clonotypes between healthy human individuals. Germline V CDR1 and CDR2: SGHRS, YFSETQ. With 2 bases removed from V and 10 bases from J, the gap between germline ends came to 13 bases. This CDR3 is built from 14 residues. The method was immunoSEQ multiplex PCR; TCRdb's version includes in-frame clones alone and lacks a portion of them. The repertoire includes some 320,000 clones, roughly 84% of them detected once, and 15% to 20% sits in the top ten. This sequence was found in a young man in good health. The sample consisted of memory CD8+ T cells sorted from blood. This sample's subset: CD45RO+ cells pooled with CCR7-negative TemRA cells. V usage is TRBV5-1 and J usage is TRBJ1-6; D is uncertain. The DNA for the CDR3 is TGCGCCAGCAGCTTCGGGAGAGATGGATCACCCCTCCACTTT. Encoded protein: CASSFGRDGSPLHF. Filled out from reference TRBV5-1 and TRBJ1-6, the complete variable domain reads KAGVTQTPRYLIKTRGQQVTLSCSPISGHRSVSWYQQTPGQGLQFLFEYFSETQRNKGNFPGRFSGRQFSNSRSEMNVSTLELGDSALYLCASSFGRDGSPLHFGNGTRLTVT.